This T cell receptor (beta chain) is drawn from a study of human T cells and chemical hapten exposure. Points from the study as a whole: TCRs exceeding a frequency of 1 in 1000 stayed unchanged under DPC sensitization.

The germline CDR1 and CDR2 sequences are SNHLY and FYNNEI. This CDR3 comprises 15 residues. V lost 2 bases, J lost 0 bases, and 8 bases lay in between. The library gave individual cDNA molecules unique molecular identifiers. TCRdb re-analysed the 5' RACE reads in MiXCR, keeping a single row per CDR3 protein. The sample includes 110,000 or so distinct CDR3 sequences, approximately 19% of them seen just once. As for this clonotype: Its antigen is unknown.

Extraction of total RNA was performed on unfractionated whole blood. The TCR originated in a human donor in good health. The chain uses TRBV2 and TRBJ2-1, with D unresolved. The DNA of the CDR3 is TGTGCCAGCAGTGAACAACAGAACTCCTACAATGAGCAGTTCTTC. Protein: CASSEQQNSYNEQFF.